One T cell receptor (beta chain) is described in this entry. Its target is not known. This entry comes from a study of lymphopenia after photon versus proton radiotherapy. General study points: Survival link was tested only in deceased patients; proton benefit remains a possibility. Post-nadir diversity loss with photons came from oligoclonal expansion, particularly CD8+ Temra cells. A bigger post-nadir fall in TCR diversity correlated inversely with survival time in deceased patients.

The repertoire was sequenced with immunoSEQ multiplex PCR; TCRdb's copy has only in-frame clones and lacks some. The sample has roughly 25,000 clones; under 95% are singletons. The germline V and J ends were trimmed by 8 bases and 4 bases, with 10 bases remaining between them. Germline-derived CDR1 and CDR2 are DFQATT and SNEGSKA (reference sequence). This CDR3 has 11 residues. The sample in question was peripheral blood, obtained from a patient treated with photon-based radiotherapy. This receptor was identified in a woman in her 50s with cholangiocarcinoma. The gene calls are TRBV20-1 and TRBJ2-3; D is possibly TRBD2 (5 bases). The CDR3 nucleotides read TGCAGTCCCATCGGGGCAGATACGCAGTATTTT. Its protein product is CSPIGADTQYF.